The present entry profiles one TCR beta chain with its context. Its antigen remains unidentified. The data were obtained in a study of CD8 T cell repertoires and HIV-1 epitope variants. Sequencing was performed with immunoSEQ multiplex PCR; in TCRdb, only in-frame clones are kept and a portion is missing. The sample lists several thousand clones; approximately 67% were seen once. Germline CDR1 reads LGHNA; CDR2 reads YSLEER. V shed 1 base and J shed 4 bases, with 13 bases lying between them. The CDR3 covers 15 residues. Sequenced sample: cultured CD8+ T cells derived from PBMCs. The receptor was isolated from a male donor with HIV. V usage is TRBV4-3 and J usage is TRBJ1-2; weak D call: TRBD1 (6 bases). The CDR3 region is CASSQVPGTTYGYTF. The CDR3 nucleotides read TGCGCCAGCAGCCAAGTTCCCGGGACAACCTATGGCTACACCTTC.